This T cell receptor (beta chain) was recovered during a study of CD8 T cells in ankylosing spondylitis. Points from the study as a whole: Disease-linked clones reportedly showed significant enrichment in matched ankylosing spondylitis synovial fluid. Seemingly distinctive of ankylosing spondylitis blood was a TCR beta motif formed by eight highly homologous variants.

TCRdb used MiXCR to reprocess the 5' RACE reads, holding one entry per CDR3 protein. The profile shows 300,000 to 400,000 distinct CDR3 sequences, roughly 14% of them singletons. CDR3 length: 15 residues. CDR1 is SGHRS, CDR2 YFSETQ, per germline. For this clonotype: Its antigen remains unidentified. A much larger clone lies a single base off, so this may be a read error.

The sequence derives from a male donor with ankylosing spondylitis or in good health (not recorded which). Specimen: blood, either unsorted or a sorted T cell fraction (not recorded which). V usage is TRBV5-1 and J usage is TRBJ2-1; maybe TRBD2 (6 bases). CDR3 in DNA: TGCCCCAGCAGCCGGGACTCTGGTCTATACAATGAGCAGTTCTTC. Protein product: CPSSRDSGLYNEQFF.